Below, 7 T cell receptor beta chains from the same sample are listed, as sequenced in a study of cytomegalovirus exposure and HLA in healthy donors. The PCR employed 60 Vbeta primers together with 13 Jbeta primers. The data were produced by immunoSEQ multiplex PCR, yet TCRdb's version contains in-frame clones alone and is incomplete. Among more than 90,000 clones listed, approximately 74% were seen once. Sequenced sample: PBMCs. These receptors were obtained from a woman between 35 and 50 years old in good health and CMV-seronegative.

This sequence joins TRBV5-1 and TRBJ1-1; TRBD1 matches 7 bases. CDR3 size: 15 residues. Germline values: CDR1 SGHRS, CDR2 YFSETQ. The ends lost 4 bases at V and 1 base at J; junction bases unmatched: 7. The CDR3 spells CASSPTRGANTEAFF. The CDR3 DNA is TGCGCCAGCAGCCCCACCAGGGGGGCGAACACTGAAGCTTTCTTT.

Only a few counts were recorded for this clone. The V gene is TRBV4-3, the J gene TRBJ1-2; TRBD1 agrees at 9 bases. The CDR3 spans 15 residues. With 0 bases clipped from V and 3 bases from J, the junction kept 2 bases outside the gene matches. Germline-derived CDR1 and CDR2 are LGHNA and YSLEER. The CDR3 loop is CASSQEDRGDYGYTF. For the CDR3, the DNA is TGCGCCAGCAGCCAAGAGGACAGGGGTGACTATGGCTACACCTTC.

This clone came up a few times. This rearrangement joins TRBV19 to TRBJ2-5; 10 nucleotides line up with TRBD2. The end of the DNA aligns better with TRBJ2-7, so the J call may be wrong. Germline V gene sequence: CDR1 LNHDA, CDR2 SQIVND (reference sequence). CDR3 length: 16 residues. Here the CDR3 DNA reads TGTGCCAGTAGTATAGAAAGTAGCGGGAGGAGTTACGAGCAGTACTTC. Translating gives CASSIESSGRSYEQYF.

This clone was counted only a few times. This chain uses TRBV27 with TRBJ2-7, with D uncertain. Germline V gene data show CDR1 as MNHEY and CDR2 as SMNVEV (reference sequence). The CDR3 consists of 13 residues. The V and J ends lost 4 bases and 6 bases respectively, with 13 bases between them. CDR3 coding DNA: TGTGCCAGCAGTTCGCCGGAGTCCCGCGAGCAGTACTTC. Translated: CASSSPESREQYF.

The chain combines TRBV15 with TRBJ2-2; D remains ambiguous. The ends were cut back, 6 bases at V and 0 bases at J, with 8 bases in the middle. This CDR3 spans 14 amino acids. In germline, CDR1 is LNHNV, CDR2 YYDKDF (reference sequence). The CDR3 nucleotides are TGTGCCACCAGAGGCGGTACGAACACCGGGGAGCTGTTTTTT. Its protein is CATRGGTNTGELFF.

The V call is TRBV5-1, the J call TRBJ1-6, with 10 bases matching TRBD1. The CDR3 is 18 amino acids. Trimming took 3 bases from V and 4 from J; bases not matched to a gene: 10. The V gene's germline CDR1 is SGHRS and CDR2 YFSETQ. DNA for the CDR3: TGCGCCAGCAGCTGGGGACCGGACAGGGGGGAGTATAATTCACCCCTCCACTTT. Translating it yields CASSWGPDRGEYNSPLHF.

The V gene is TRBV4-3, the J gene TRBJ1-4, with D maybe TRBD1 (6 bases). This CDR3 region has 15 residues. The germline gives CDR1 LGHNA, CDR2 YSLEER. V lost 0 bases and J lost 7, with 12 bases in between. Here the CDR3 reads CASSQDGGLREKLFF. The CDR3 DNA sequence: TGCGCCAGCAGCCAAGATGGGGGCCTCCGTGAAAAACTGTTTTTT.